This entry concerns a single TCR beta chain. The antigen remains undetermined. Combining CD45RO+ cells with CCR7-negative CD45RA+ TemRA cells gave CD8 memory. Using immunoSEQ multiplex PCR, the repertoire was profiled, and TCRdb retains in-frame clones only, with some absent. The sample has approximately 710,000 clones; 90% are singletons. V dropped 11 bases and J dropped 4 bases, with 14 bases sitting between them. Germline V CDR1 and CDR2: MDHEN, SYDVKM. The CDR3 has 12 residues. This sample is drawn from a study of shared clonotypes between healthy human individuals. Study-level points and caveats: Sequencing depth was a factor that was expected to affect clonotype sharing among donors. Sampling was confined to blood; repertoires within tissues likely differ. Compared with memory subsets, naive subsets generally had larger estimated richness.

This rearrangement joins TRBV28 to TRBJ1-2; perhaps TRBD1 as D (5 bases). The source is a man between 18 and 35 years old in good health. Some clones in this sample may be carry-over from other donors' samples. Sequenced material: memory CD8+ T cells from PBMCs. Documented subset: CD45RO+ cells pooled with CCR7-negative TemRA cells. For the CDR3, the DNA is TGTGCCGGTTATCGGGGCAGCTATGGCTACACCTTC. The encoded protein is CAGYRGSYGYTF.